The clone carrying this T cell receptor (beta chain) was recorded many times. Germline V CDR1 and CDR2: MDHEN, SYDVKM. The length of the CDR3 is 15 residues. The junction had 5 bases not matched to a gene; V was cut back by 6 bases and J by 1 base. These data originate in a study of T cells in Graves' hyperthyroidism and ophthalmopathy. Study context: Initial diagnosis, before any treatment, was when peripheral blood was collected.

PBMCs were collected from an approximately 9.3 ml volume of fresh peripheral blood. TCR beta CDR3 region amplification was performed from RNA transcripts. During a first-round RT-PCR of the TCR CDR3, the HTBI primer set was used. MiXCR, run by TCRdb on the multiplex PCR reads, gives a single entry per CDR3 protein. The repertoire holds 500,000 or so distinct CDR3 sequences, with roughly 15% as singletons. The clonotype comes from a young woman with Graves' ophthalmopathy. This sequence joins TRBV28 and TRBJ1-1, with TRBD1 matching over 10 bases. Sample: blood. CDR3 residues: CASRKDRGWNTEAFF. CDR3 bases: TGTGCCAGCAGGAAGGACAGGGGGTGGAACACTGAAGCTTTCTTT. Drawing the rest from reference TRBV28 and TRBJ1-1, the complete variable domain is DVKVTQSSRYLVKRTGEKVFLECVQDMDHENMFWYRQDPGLGLRLIYFSYDVKMKEKGDIPEGYSVSREKKERFSLILESASTNQTSMYLCASRKDRGWNTEAFFGQGTRLTVV.